This T cell receptor beta chain is drawn from a study of shared clonotypes between healthy human individuals. Study findings and constraints: Among donors, clonotype sharing was expected to be affected by sequencing depth.

Deep-level assay runs were performed. Using immunoSEQ multiplex PCR, the repertoire was profiled, and TCRdb retains in-frame clones only, with some absent. The sample has 850,000 to 1,200,000 clones; about 75% are singletons. A note on this clone: Antigen unknown.

This TCR was sampled from a man between 18 and 35 years old in good health. Sequences were obtained from memory CD4+ T cells sorted from blood. Sample subset: CD45RA-negative fraction.

The CDR3 region is CASSELRDYGYTF. CDR3 DNA: TGTGCCAGCAGTGAACTTAGAGACTATGGCTACACCTTC. The chain is built from TRBV2 and TRBJ1-2; D not certain. This CDR3 contains 13 residues. V lost 2 bases, J lost 3 bases, and 7 bases lay in between. Germline lookup yields CDR1 SNHLY and CDR2 FYNNEI.